This T cell receptor (beta chain) stems from a study of cytomegalovirus exposure and HLA in healthy donors. Study-wide points: The classifier reportedly diagnosed cytomegalovirus status with high sensitivity and specificity. The majority of TCR sequences were rare, yet some public TCRs appeared in many donors. The study designated fewer than 200 TCR beta chains cytomegalovirus-associated.

V lost 9 bases, J lost 7 bases, and 5 bases stayed unmatched. The CDR3 contains 12 residues. Germline V CDR1 and CDR2: LNHDA, SQIVND (reference sequence). In regard to this clone: Its antigen remains unidentified.

The method was immunoSEQ multiplex PCR; TCRdb's version includes in-frame clones alone and lacks a portion of them. The sample holds about 140,000 clones, about 90% seen once. The chain uses TRBV19 and TRBJ1-4, with TRBD1 matching over 7 bases. Sequencing was done on a sample of PBMCs. The TCR was taken from a man between 18 and 29 years old in good health and CMV-seronegative. The CDR3 nucleotides read TGTGCCAGCACAGGGGCCGGTGAAAAACTGTTTTTT. It codes for CASTGAGEKLFF.